One and the same sample provided the 27 T cell receptor beta chains below, sequenced in a study of tumor-infiltrating lymphocytes in primary liver carcinoma. The authors made TCR beta cDNA from around 500 ng total RNA with a constant-region primer. Libraries of TCR beta came from three nested multiplex PCR rounds with slightly modified ARM-PCR. Amplification in the first two PCR rounds was performed using TRBV1-TRBV30 forward primers and a C-beta reverse primer for 10 cycles each. TCRdb re-called the multiplex PCR reads with MiXCR, one entry per CDR3 protein. This sample has 310,000 or so distinct CDR3 sequences; about 61% occur once, and the top ten carry about 6.5%. Blood RNA was derived from unsorted whole blood, and germline DNA was extracted too. Sequencing input: peripheral blood. The receptors here all came from a man in his forties with primary liver carcinoma and hepatitis B virus infection.

This clonotype has at least ten counts. The rearrangement joins TRBV29-1 to TRBJ2-3; no firm D call. The CDR3 sequence is 12 residues long. Trimming left V 3 bases short and J 0 bases short, with 4 bases between. Looked up from germline, CDR1 is SQVTM and CDR2 is ANQGSEA. The CDR3 here is CSVEASTDTQYF. CDR3 DNA: TGCAGCGTTGAGGCCAGCACAGATACGCAGTATTTT.

A note on this clonotype: A read error may produce the germline difference seen at one junction end. J is TRBJ2-2 and V is TRBV5-1; D possibly corresponds to TRBD2 (5 bases). The germline CDR1 and CDR2 sequences are SGHRS and YFSETQ. The CDR3 runs 14 residues. CDR3 bases: TGCGCCAGCAGCACCGGACTTGGCGGCGGGCAGCTGTTTTTT. It translates to CASSTGLGGGQLFF.

V gene TRBV6-1 combines with J gene TRBJ2-1; TRBD2 matches at 13 bases. The V segment lost 7 bases and the J segment 9 bases; nucleotides outside the gene matches: 9. The CDR3 is made up of 15 amino acids. Germline V gene data show CDR1 as MNHNS and CDR2 as SASEGT. The CDR3 loop reads CASNSLAGGSGEQFF. CDR3 nucleotides: TGTGCCAGCAATTCACTAGCGGGAGGGTCTGGTGAGCAGTTCTTC.

Remarks on this clonotype: This sequence may be a read error, since a much larger clone differs from it by one base. The V gene is TRBV6-6, the J gene TRBJ2-2; no firm D call. The V gene lost 5 bases and the J gene lost 6 bases, with 10 bases spanning the gap. This CDR3 contains 13 residues. Germline V CDR1 and CDR2: MNHNY, SVGAGI (reference sequence). Here the CDR3 DNA reads TGTGCCAGCAGTGAGCCGGGTCCCGGGGAGCTGTTTTTT. Protein sequence: CASSEPGPGELFF.

For this clonotype: At one boundary the junction diverges from the germline segment, which might be a read error. The chain couples TRBV11-2 to TRBJ2-7, with TRBD1 matching 10 bases. This CDR3 has 13 amino acids. Germline-derived CDR1 and CDR2 are SGHAT and FQNNGV. CDR3 DNA: TGTGCCAGAAGCTGGGACAGGGGCCACGAGCAGTACTTC. This translates into CARSWDRGHEQYF.

The J gene is TRBJ1-1, the V gene TRBV28; tentatively, D is TRBD1 (5 bases). Trimming left V 7 bases short and J 11 bases short, with 20 bases between. Germline-derived CDR1 and CDR2 are MDHEN and SYDVKM. The CDR3 length is 13 residues. CDR3 residues: CASTTYGDPGAFF. The CDR3 bases are TGTGCCAGCACGACCTACGGGGACCCTGGTGCTTTCTTT. Full variable domain (outside the CDR3, taken from reference TRBV28 and TRBJ1-1): DVKVTQSSRYLVKRTGEKVFLECVQDMDHENMFWYRQDPGLGLRLIYFSYDVKMKEKGDIPEGYSVSREKKERFSLILESASTNQTSMYLCASTTYGDPGAFFGQGTRLTVV.

Concerning this clonotype itself: This may arise from a read error, as a much more abundant clone is one base away. The chain uses TRBV10-3 and TRBJ2-2; D call uncertain. In germline, CDR1 is ENHRY, CDR2 SYGVKD. The CDR3 is 13 amino acids. The CDR3 nucleotides read TGTGCCATCAGTGAGAATCACACCGAGGAGCTGTTTTTT. Its protein is CAISENHTEELFF.

The V and J genes are TRBV28 and TRBJ2-1; 8 bases match TRBD1. CDR3 length: 16 residues. The germline V gene encodes CDR1 MDHEN and CDR2 SYDVKM. J was trimmed by 5 bases and V by 3 bases; bases with no gene match: 9. Here the CDR3 reads CASSFARGQGDNEQFF. The CDR3, as DNA: TGTGCCAGCAGTTTTGCCCGAGGACAGGGCGACAATGAGCAGTTCTTC. The complete variable domain, with remaining parts taken from reference TRBV28 and TRBJ2-1, reads DVKVTQSSRYLVKRTGEKVFLECVQDMDHENMFWYRQDPGLGLRLIYFSYDVKMKEKGDIPEGYSVSREKKERFSLILESASTNQTSMYLCASSFARGQGDNEQFFGPGTRLTVL.

The chain links TRBV7-8 to TRBJ2-7; D gene ambiguous. V shed 5 bases and J shed 5 bases, with 13 bases lying between them. Germline loops: CDR1 SGHVS, CDR2 FQNEAQ. This CDR3 contains 13 residues. CDR3 amino acids: CASSVVGRDEQYF. DNA for the CDR3: TGTGCCAGCAGCGTCGTGGGCCGCGACGAGCAGTACTTC.

Concerning this clonotype: A read error may be the cause here, since a much bigger clone is one base away. CDR3 DNA: TGTGCCATCAGTATGACTAGCGGGAGGGCTAGCTCCTACGAGCAGTACTTC. It specifies CAISMTSGRASSYEQYF. This chain connects TRBV10-3 to TRBJ2-7; 14 nucleotides match TRBD2. CDR1 and CDR2 (germline): ENHRY, SYGVKD. V lost 5 bases, J lost 0 bases, and 6 bases stayed unmatched. The CDR3 consists of 17 residues.

In regard to this clonotype: With a much larger clone just one base away, this may be a read error. The V call is TRBV4-3, the J call TRBJ2-1; no clear D gene. The CDR3 covers 13 residues. The V gene lost 8 bases and the J gene lost 4 bases, with 12 bases spanning the gap. CDR1 LGHNA and CDR2 YSLEER come from the germline V gene. The CDR3 DNA reads as TGCGCCAGCGGTCCCTGTGGTTACAATGAGCAGTTCTTC. Its translation: CASGPCGYNEQFF.

Remarks on this clonotype: The germline gene is not matched at one end of the junction; a read error may be the cause. The chain has TRBV11-2 and TRBJ1-6, with D hard to call. This CDR3 region has 15 residues. Germline assignment: CDR1 SGHAT and CDR2 FQNNGV. CDR3 sequence reads: CASSLEGRAGSPLHF. The CDR3 nucleotides read TGTGCCAGTAGCTTAGAAGGCCGTGCCGGGTCACCCCTCCACTTT.

About this clonotype itself: One end of the junction is discordant with germline, which a read error may explain. The chain links TRBV6-1 to TRBJ2-7; 9 bases line up with TRBD1. The germline V gene encodes CDR1 MNHNS and CDR2 SASEGT. CDR3 length: 14 residues. The CDR3 DNA is TGTGTCAGCAGCGGACAGGGGCCAACCTACGAGCAGTACTTC. It codes for CVSSGQGPTYEQYF.

A note on this clonotype: A read error may account for a junction end that differs from germline. V usage is TRBV6-1 and J usage is TRBJ1-6; TRBD1 matches at 8 bases. Germline assignment: CDR1 MNHNS and CDR2 SASEGT. CDR3 size: 16 residues. CDR3 DNA sequence: TGTGCCAACAGTGAAAAAGTGGCCAGGGGGCCATCACCCCTCCACTTT. This sequence encodes CANSEKVARGPSPLHF.

This clonotype was detected many times. This chain connects TRBV4-2 to TRBJ2-3; D remains ambiguous. CDR1 is LGHNA, CDR2 YNFKEQ, per germline. The CDR3 is made up of 15 amino acids. Trimming shortened V by 0 bases and J by 3 bases, and 10 bases separated the two germline ends. The CDR3 region is CASSQDWIATDTQYF. DNA of the CDR3: TGTGCCAGCAGCCAAGATTGGATAGCAACAGATACGCAGTATTTT.

Concerning this clonotype: A junction boundary mismatches the germline segment, possibly from a read error. This chain joins TRBV11-1 and TRBJ2-7, with D tentatively TRBD2 (6 bases). The CDR3 totals 12 residues. Germline V lookup: CDR1 SGHAT, CDR2 FQDESV (reference sequence). The DNA of the CDR3 is TGTGCCAACAGCCTCGGGGGCTACGAGCAGTACTTC. It translates to CANSLGGYEQYF.

This rearrangement joins TRBV11-2 to TRBJ1-4, with 8 bases that match TRBD1. CDR3 size: 14 residues. Germline CDR1 reads SGHAT; CDR2 reads FQNNGV. J lost 12 bases, V lost 3 bases, and 9 bases had no gene match. CDR3 sequence: CASSFDRGHEELFF. CDR3 DNA sequence: TGTGCCAGCAGCTTCGACAGGGGCCACGAAGAACTGTTTTTT.

A word on this clonotype: A single base separates this from a much larger clone, so it may be a read error. The rearrangement links TRBV12-3 or TRBV12-4 to TRBJ2-1; 8 bases match TRBD2. CDR3 length equals 15 residues. The ends lost 4 bases at V and 8 bases at J; junction bases unmatched: 10. CDR3 protein: CASSSGIAGWYEQFF. The CDR3 DNA reads as TGTGCCAGCAGTTCCGGGATAGCGGGATGGTATGAGCAGTTCTTC.

This clonotype was found many times. This chain uses TRBV6-1 with TRBJ1-1, with a weak D call TRBD1 (6 bases). CDR1 and CDR2 from the germline V gene are MNHNS and SASEGT. This CDR3 contains 12 residues. Deletions cut 7 bases from V and 4 bases from J, with 10 bases between. The CDR3 protein is CASNRVATEAFF. The CDR3 DNA reads TGTGCCAGCAACAGGGTGGCCACTGAAGCTTTCTTT.

Regarding this clonotype: Relative to the germline gene, one junction end is altered; a read error may explain this. CDR3 in DNA: TGTGCCAACAGTGGACAGGCCACCGGGGAGCTGTTTTTT. Translated, it gives CANSGQATGELFF. The chain employs TRBV6-1 and TRBJ2-2; 7 bases are shared with TRBD1. The CDR3 covers 13 residues. The germline V gene encodes CDR1 MNHNS and CDR2 SASEGT.

This clonotype has more than one count but fewer than ten. A much larger clone differs from this one at a single base, so this may be a read error. The chain combines TRBV4-3 with TRBJ2-7; D unclear. Trimming took 4 bases from V and 3 from J, leaving 13 bases between them. Germline V gene sequence: CDR1 LGHNA, CDR2 YSLEER. The CDR3 length is 14 residues. CDR3 nucleotides: TGCGCCAGCAGCCGAGGAGTGTACTACTACGAGCAGTACTTC. Its translation is CASSRGVYYYEQYF.

To note about this clonotype: One end of the junction is discordant with germline, which a read error may explain. The V gene is TRBV6-6, the J gene TRBJ2-3, with D unclear. From germline, CDR1 is MNHNY and CDR2 SVGAGI (reference sequence). The CDR3 extends over 17 amino acids. The DNA of the CDR3 is TGTGGCAGCAGTTACCCTCGGGTGACAAGGTACACAGATACGCAGTATTTT. It codes for CGSSYPRVTRYTDTQYF.

The gene calls are TRBV10-3 and TRBJ1-5; the D is unclear. The CDR3 covers 17 residues. Germline CDR1 ENHRY, CDR2 SYGVKD. The V gene lost 0 bases and the J gene lost 13 bases, with 25 bases spanning the gap. CDR3 in amino acids: CAISESVGLLVHPPQHF. CDR3 DNA: TGTGCCATCAGTGAGTCGGTTGGCTTGCTGGTCCATCCGCCTCAGCATTTT.

This clonotype was observed a handful of times. A much larger clone lies a single base off, so this may be a read error. The J gene is TRBJ2-3, the V gene TRBV4-2, with D maybe TRBD2 (5 bases). Germline assignment: CDR1 LGHNA and CDR2 YNFKEQ. Trimming pared 5 bases from V and 2 bases from J, leaving 14 bases between. CDR3 length: 15 amino acids. The CDR3 sequence: CASSATSIATDTQYF. Written as DNA, the CDR3 is TGTGCCAGCAGCGCCACTAGTATTGCCACAGATACGCAGTATTTT.

With respect to this clonotype: A read error may account for a junction end that differs from germline. V and J are TRBV11-3 and TRBJ2-1; D ambiguous. This CDR3 comprises 13 residues. The germline V gene has CDR1 SGHNT and CDR2 YENEEA. CDR3 sequence reads: CANSLESTSEQFF. Here the CDR3 DNA reads TGTGCCAACAGCCTCGAGTCGACCAGTGAGCAGTTCTTC.

This clonotype occurred a few times. This chain connects TRBV4-2 to TRBJ1-5, with D unclear. Trimming removed 0 bases from V and 2 bases from J, with 8 bases in between. The CDR3 sequence is 15 residues long. CDR1 LGHNA and CDR2 YNFKEQ come from the germline V gene. CDR3 sequence: CASSQEDSRNQPQHF. CDR3 nucleotides: TGTGCCAGCAGCCAAGAGGACTCTCGCAATCAGCCCCAGCATTTT.

This clonotype was seen repeatedly, ten times or more. This chain uses TRBV4-1 with TRBJ2-3; unclear D gene. Trimming removed 4 bases from V and 1 base from J, with 9 bases in between. This CDR3 region has 14 residues. Germline assignment: CDR1 MGHRA and CDR2 YSYEKL. The CDR3 sequence is CASSRAIGTDTQYF. Here the CDR3 DNA reads TGCGCCAGCAGCCGGGCGATAGGCACAGATACGCAGTATTTT.